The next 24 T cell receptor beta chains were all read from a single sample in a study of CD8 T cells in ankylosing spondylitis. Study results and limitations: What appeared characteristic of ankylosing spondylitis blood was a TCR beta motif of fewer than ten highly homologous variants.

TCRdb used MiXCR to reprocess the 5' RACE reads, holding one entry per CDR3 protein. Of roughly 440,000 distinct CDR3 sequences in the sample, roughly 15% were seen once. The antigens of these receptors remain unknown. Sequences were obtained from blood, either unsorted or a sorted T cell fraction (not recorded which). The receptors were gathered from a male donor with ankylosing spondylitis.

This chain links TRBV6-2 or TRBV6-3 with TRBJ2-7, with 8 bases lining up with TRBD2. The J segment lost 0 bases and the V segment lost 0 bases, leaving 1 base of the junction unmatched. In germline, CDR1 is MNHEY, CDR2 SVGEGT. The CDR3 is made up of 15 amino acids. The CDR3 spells CASSYSGLASYEQYF. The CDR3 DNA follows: TGTGCCAGCAGTTACTCCGGACTAGCCTCCTACGAGCAGTACTTC.

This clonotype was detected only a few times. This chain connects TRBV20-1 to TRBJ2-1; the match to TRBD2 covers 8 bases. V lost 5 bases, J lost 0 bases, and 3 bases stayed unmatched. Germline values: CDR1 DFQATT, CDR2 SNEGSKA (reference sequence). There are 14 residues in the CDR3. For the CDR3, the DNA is TGCAGTGCTCTAGCGGGTTTCTCCTACAATGAGCAGTTCTTC. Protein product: CSALAGFSYNEQFF.

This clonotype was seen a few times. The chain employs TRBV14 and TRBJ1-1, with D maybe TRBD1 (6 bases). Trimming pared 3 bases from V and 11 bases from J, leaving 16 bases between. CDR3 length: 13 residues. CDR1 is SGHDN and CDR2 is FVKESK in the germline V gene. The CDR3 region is CASSHLGAGLAFF. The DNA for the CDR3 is TGTGCCAGCAGCCATCTGGGGGCAGGGTTGGCTTTCTTT.

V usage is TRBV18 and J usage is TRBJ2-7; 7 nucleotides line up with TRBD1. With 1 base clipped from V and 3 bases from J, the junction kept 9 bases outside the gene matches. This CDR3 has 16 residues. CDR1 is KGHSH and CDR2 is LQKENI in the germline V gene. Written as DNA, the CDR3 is TGTGCCAGCTCACCACTACCAGGGGGAAGTCTCTACGAGCAGTACTTC. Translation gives CASSPLPGGSLYEQYF.

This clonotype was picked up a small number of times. In DNA, the CDR3 is TGTGCCAGCAGTTTATGGGGGACAGGATCCTACAATGAGCAGTTCTTC. Translated: CASSLWGTGSYNEQFF. The genes are TRBV12-3 or TRBV12-4 and TRBJ2-1; the match to TRBD1 covers 8 bases. The ends lost 2 bases at V and 1 base at J; junction bases unmatched: 4. The CDR3 totals 16 residues.

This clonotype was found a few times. The DNA of the CDR3 is TGTGCCAGCAGCCTTCCGGGACAGAACCCCTCCTACGAGCAGTACTTC. It encodes CASSLPGQNPSYEQYF. The chain carries TRBV12-3 or TRBV12-4 and TRBJ2-7, with 7 bases that match TRBD1. The CDR3 runs to 16 residues. V shed 6 bases, J shed 0 bases, and the junction held 11 bases outside the gene matches.

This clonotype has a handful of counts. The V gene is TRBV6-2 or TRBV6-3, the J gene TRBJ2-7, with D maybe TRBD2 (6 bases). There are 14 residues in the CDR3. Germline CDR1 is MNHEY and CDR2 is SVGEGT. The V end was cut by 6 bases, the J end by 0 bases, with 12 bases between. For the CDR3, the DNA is TGTGCCAGCAGACCCAGCGGGTACTCCTACGAGCAGTACTTC. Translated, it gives CASRPSGYSYEQYF.

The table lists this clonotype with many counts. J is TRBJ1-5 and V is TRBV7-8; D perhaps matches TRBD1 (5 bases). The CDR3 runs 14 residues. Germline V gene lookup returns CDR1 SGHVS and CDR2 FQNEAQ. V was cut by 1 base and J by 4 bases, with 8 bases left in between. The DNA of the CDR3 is TGTGCCAGCAGCTTAGATCAGGGAAATCAGCCCCAGCATTTT. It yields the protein CASSLDQGNQPQHF.

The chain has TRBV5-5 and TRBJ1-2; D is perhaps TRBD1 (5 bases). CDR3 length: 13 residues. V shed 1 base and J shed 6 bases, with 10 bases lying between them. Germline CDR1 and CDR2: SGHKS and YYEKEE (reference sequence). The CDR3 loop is CASSLTGTNGYTF. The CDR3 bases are TGTGCCAGCAGCTTGACAGGCACCAATGGCTACACCTTC.

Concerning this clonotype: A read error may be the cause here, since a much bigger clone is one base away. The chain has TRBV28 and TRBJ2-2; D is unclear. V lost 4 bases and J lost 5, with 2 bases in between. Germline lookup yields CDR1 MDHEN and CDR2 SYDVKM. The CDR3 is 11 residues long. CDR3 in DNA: TGTGCCAGCAGTTGGACCGGGGAGCTGTTTTTT. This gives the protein CASSWTGELFF.

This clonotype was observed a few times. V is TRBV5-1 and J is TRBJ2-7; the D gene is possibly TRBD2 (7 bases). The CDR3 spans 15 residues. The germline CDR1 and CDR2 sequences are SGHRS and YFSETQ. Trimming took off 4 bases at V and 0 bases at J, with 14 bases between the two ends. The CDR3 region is CASSREGGASYEQYF. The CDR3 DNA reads TGCGCCAGCAGCCGAGAGGGGGGGGCCTCCTACGAGCAGTACTTC.

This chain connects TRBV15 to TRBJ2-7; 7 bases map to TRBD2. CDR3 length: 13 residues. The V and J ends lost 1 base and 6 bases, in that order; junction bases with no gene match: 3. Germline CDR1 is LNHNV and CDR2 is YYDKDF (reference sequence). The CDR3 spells CATSRASGFEQYF. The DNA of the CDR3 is TGTGCCACCAGCAGAGCTAGCGGTTTCGAGCAGTACTTC. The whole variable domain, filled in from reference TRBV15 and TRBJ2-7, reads DAMVIQNPRYQVTQFGKPVTLSCSQTLNHNVMYWYQQKSSQAPKLLFHYYDKDFNNEADTPDNFQSRRPNTSFCFLDIRSPGLGDTAMYLCATSRASGFEQYFGPGTRLTVT.

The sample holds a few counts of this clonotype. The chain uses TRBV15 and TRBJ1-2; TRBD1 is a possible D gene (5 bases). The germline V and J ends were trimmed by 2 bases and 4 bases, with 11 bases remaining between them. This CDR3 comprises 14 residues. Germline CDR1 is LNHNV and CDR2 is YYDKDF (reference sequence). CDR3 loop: CATSRQGGIYGYTF. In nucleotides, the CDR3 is TGTGCCACCAGCAGACAGGGAGGAATCTATGGCTACACCTTC. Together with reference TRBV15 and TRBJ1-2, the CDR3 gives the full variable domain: DAMVIQNPRYQVTQFGKPVTLSCSQTLNHNVMYWYQQKSSQAPKLLFHYYDKDFNNEADTPDNFQSRRPNTSFCFLDIRSPGLGDTAMYLCATSRQGGIYGYTFGSGTRLTVV.

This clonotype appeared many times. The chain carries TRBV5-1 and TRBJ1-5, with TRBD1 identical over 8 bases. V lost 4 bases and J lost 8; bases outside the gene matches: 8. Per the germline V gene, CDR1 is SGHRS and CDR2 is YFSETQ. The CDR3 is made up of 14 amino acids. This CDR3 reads CASSPRQGMEPQHF. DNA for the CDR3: TGCGCCAGCAGCCCCCGACAGGGGATGGAGCCCCAGCATTTT.

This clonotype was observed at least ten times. The CDR3 bases are TGTGCCAGCAGTGTCAGGACTGGAAGCAATCAGCCCCAGCATTTT. Translation: CASSVRTGSNQPQHF. The V gene is TRBV12-3 or TRBV12-4, the J gene TRBJ1-5, with no clear D. Trimming pared 5 bases from V and 1 base from J, leaving 12 bases between. The CDR3 length is 15 residues.

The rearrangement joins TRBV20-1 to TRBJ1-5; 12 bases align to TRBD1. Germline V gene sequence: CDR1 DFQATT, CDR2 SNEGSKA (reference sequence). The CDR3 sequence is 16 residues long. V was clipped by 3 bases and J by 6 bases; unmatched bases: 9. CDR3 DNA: TGCAGTGCTAGTCCGGGGACAGGGGGCCCCGTTCAGCCCCAGCATTTT. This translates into CSASPGTGGPVQPQHF.

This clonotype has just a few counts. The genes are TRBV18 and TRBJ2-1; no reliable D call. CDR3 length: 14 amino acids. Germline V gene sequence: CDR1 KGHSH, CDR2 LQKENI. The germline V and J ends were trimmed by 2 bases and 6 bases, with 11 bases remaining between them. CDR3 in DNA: TGTGCCAGCTCACCATACTCAGAGGTCAATGAGCAGTTCTTC. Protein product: CASSPYSEVNEQFF.

CDR3 loop: CASSPSAGGEYEQYF. The CDR3 nucleotides are TGTGCCAGCAGCCCATCAGCGGGAGGGGAATACGAGCAGTACTTC. This sequence joins TRBV12-3 or TRBV12-4 and TRBJ2-7, with 10 bases that match TRBD2. The CDR3 sequence is 15 residues long. Trimming took 6 bases from V and 4 from J; bases not matched to a gene: 9.

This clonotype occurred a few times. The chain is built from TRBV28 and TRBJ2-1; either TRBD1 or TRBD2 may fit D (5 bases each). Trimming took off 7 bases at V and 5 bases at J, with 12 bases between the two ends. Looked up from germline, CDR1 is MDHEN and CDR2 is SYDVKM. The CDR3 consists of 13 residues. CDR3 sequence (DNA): TGTGCCAGCACCGAGGGGAGAGACAATGAGCAGTTCTTC. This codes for CASTEGRDNEQFF.

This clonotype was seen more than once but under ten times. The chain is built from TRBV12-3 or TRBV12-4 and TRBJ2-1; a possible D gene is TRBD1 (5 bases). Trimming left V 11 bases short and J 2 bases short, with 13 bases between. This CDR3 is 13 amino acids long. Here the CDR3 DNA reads TGTGCCTCCCGGCAGGGCCCCTACAATGAGCAGTTCTTC. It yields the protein CASRQGPYNEQFF.

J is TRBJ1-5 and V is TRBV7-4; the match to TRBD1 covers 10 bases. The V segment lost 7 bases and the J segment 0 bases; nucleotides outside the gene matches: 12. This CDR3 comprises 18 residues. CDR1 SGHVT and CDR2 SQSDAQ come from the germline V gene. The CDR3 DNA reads TGTGCCAGCACCACGGGCAGGACAGGGGGGAATAGCAATCAGCCCCAGCATTTT. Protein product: CASTTGRTGGNSNQPQHF.

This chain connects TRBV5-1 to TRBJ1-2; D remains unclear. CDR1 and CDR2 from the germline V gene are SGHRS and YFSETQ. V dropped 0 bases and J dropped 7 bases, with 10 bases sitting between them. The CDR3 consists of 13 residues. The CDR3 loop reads CASSLVDNRGYTF. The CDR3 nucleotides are TGCGCCAGCAGCTTGGTTGACAACCGTGGCTACACCTTC.

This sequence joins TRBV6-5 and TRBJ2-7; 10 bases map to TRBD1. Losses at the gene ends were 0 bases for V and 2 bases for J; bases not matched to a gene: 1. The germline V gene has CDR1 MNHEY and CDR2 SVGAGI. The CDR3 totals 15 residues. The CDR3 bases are TGTGCCAGCAGTTACTCGACAGGGGGCCCCTACGAGCAGTACTTC. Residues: CASSYSTGGPYEQYF.

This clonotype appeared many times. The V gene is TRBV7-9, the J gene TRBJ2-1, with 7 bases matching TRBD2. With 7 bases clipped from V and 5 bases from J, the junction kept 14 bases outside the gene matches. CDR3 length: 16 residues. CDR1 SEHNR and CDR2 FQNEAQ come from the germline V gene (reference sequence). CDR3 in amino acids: CASKTPGREGNNEQFF. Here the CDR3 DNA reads TGTGCCAGCAAAACCCCCGGCAGGGAGGGAAACAATGAGCAGTTCTTC.